Below, 20 T cell receptor beta chains from the same sample are listed, as sequenced in a study of T cell responses to AZD1222 COVID-19 vaccine. The protocol was immunoSEQ multiplex PCR, while the TCRdb copy is restricted to in-frame clones and leaves out a portion. The sample yields 90,000 to 150,000 clones, about 88% seen once. The sample here was peripheral blood, taken on day 0 of AZD1222 vaccination. The receptors were gathered from an adult in good health.

The rearrangement links TRBV3-1 (or the pseudogene TRBV3-2) to TRBJ2-7, with a weak D call TRBD2 (6 bases). The ends were cut back, 1 base at V and 1 base at J, with 11 bases in the middle. Germline values: CDR1 LGHDT, CDR2 YNNKEL (reference sequence). This CDR3 has 15 residues. In DNA form, the CDR3 reads TGTGCCAGCAGCCAAGGGCGGGGCAGGTCCTACGAGCAGTACTTC. It codes for CASSQGRGRSYEQYF.

This chain links TRBV6-2 or TRBV6-3 with TRBJ2-5; 7 bases are a match to TRBD2. This CDR3 has 12 residues. After removal of 6 bases from V and 7 bases from J, the junction contained 5 bases not matched to a gene. Germline values: CDR1 MNHEY, CDR2 SVGEGT. The CDR3 nucleotides read TGTGCCAGCAGCCCGGGAGGCGGGACCCAGTACTTC. It encodes CASSPGGGTQYF.

J is TRBJ1-1 and V is TRBV28; possible D gene TRBD1, 5 bases. V lost 7 bases to trimming and J lost 1 base, with 19 bases between them. The CDR3 contains 16 residues. Per the germline V gene, CDR1 is MDHEN and CDR2 is SYDVKM. CDR3 residues: CASTEVGIRGNTEAFF. CDR3 DNA sequence: TGTGCCAGCACCGAAGTGGGCATAAGGGGGAACACTGAAGCTTTCTTT.

This rearrangement joins TRBV11-2 to TRBJ1-1; D might be TRBD1 (6 bases). Trimming pared 6 bases from V and 5 bases from J, leaving 22 bases between. This CDR3 is 16 amino acids long. The germline V gene encodes CDR1 SGHAT and CDR2 FQNNGV. DNA of the CDR3: TGTGCCAGCAGACTCCAAGCCGGGACAAGGGGGACTGAAGCTTTCTTT. This encodes CASRLQAGTRGTEAFF.

The V gene is TRBV9, the J gene TRBJ2-7; 7 positions match TRBD2. With 0 bases clipped from V and 5 bases from J, the junction kept 8 bases outside the gene matches. This CDR3 is built from 15 residues. CDR1 and CDR2 from the germline V gene are SGDLS and YYNGEE. CDR3 DNA: TGTGCCAGCAGCGTAGCTCCCGGGAGGAACGACGAGCAGTACTTC. Translation: CASSVAPGRNDEQYF.

The chain combines TRBV19 with TRBJ2-7; either TRBD1 or TRBD2 may fit D (6 bases each). Germline values: CDR1 LNHDA, CDR2 SQIVND (reference sequence). Deletions cut 3 bases from V and 0 bases from J, with 9 bases between. The CDR3 totals 14 residues. CDR3 in DNA: TGTGCCAGTAGTATCCGGGGGCTCTCCTACGAGCAGTACTTC. This encodes CASSIRGLSYEQYF.

V usage is TRBV4-1 and J usage is TRBJ2-1; TRBD2 agrees at 11 bases. Germline V gives CDR1 MGHRA, CDR2 YSYEKL. V trimming: 4 bases; J trimming: 7 bases; junction bases outside the gene matches: 18. This CDR3 is built from 19 residues. The CDR3 reads CASSPILTSGSRSRNEQFF. CDR3 sequence (DNA): TGCGCCAGCAGCCCTATCCTTACTAGCGGGAGTAGGTCTAGGAATGAGCAGTTCTTC.

The chain joins TRBV10-3 to TRBJ1-1; no clear D gene. Germline-derived CDR1 and CDR2 are ENHRY and SYGVKD. The CDR3 has 14 amino acids. V was trimmed by 2 bases and J by 3 bases, leaving 10 bases between them. CDR3 loop: CAISERGTDTEAFF. In DNA form, the CDR3 reads TGTGCCATCAGTGAGAGAGGAACCGACACTGAAGCTTTCTTT.

The chain combines TRBV7-8 with TRBJ1-5; perhaps TRBD1 as D (5 bases). CDR3 length: 15 residues. The germline V gene encodes CDR1 SGHVS and CDR2 FQNEAQ. V was cut by 4 bases and J by 1 base, with 11 bases left in between. As DNA, the CDR3 is TGTGCCAGCAGCTACGGCAGGGTGAGCAATCAGCCCCAGCATTTT. Amino acids: CASSYGRVSNQPQHF.

The chain uses TRBV5-8 and TRBJ1-2; 9 bases agree with TRBD1. V was clipped by 0 bases and J by 1 base; unmatched bases: 4. The CDR3 runs 16 residues. CDR1 is SGHTS and CDR2 is YDEGEE in the germline V gene. In DNA, the CDR3 is TGTGCCAGCAGCTTGGCGACAGGGGGACGTAACTATGGCTACACCTTC. Its translation is CASSLATGGRNYGYTF.

V usage is TRBV28 and J usage is TRBJ1-5, with no clear D. This CDR3 comprises 15 residues. CDR1 MDHEN and CDR2 SYDVKM come from the germline V gene. Between the trimmed V and J ends, which lost 3 bases and 0 bases, there was a span of 9 bases. The DNA of the CDR3 is TGTGCCAGCAGTTTGGCCGGGTATAGCAATCAGCCCCAGCATTTT. This codes for CASSLAGYSNQPQHF. Based on the CDR3 plus reference TRBV28 and TRBJ1-5, the full variable domain is DVKVTQSSRYLVKRTGEKVFLECVQDMDHENMFWYRQDPGLGLRLIYFSYDVKMKEKGDIPEGYSVSREKKERFSLILESASTNQTSMYLCASSLAGYSNQPQHFGDGTRLSIL.

The chain combines TRBV28 with TRBJ2-7; D unresolved. Trimming stripped 10 bases from V and 5 bases from J, with 18 bases between. This CDR3 has 13 residues. CDR1 is MDHEN and CDR2 is SYDVKM in the germline V gene. The chain's CDR3 is CATLLPRLDEQYF. CDR3 coding DNA: TGTGCCACCTTACTGCCCCGGTTGGACGAGCAGTACTTC. Full variable domain (missing parts from reference TRBV28 and TRBJ2-7): DVKVTQSSRYLVKRTGEKVFLECVQDMDHENMFWYRQDPGLGLRLIYFSYDVKMKEKGDIPEGYSVSREKKERFSLILESASTNQTSMYLCATLLPRLDEQYFGPGTRLTVT.

The chain is built from TRBV3-1 (or the pseudogene TRBV3-2) and TRBJ2-1, with D possibly called TRBD1 or TRBD2 (5 bases each). Germline CDR1 and CDR2: LGHDT and YNNKEL (reference sequence). V shed 4 bases and J shed 4 bases, with 14 bases lying between them. The CDR3 has 15 residues. This CDR3 reads CASSLAGARYNEQFF. As DNA, the CDR3 is TGTGCCAGCAGCCTCGCCGGGGCTAGGTACAATGAGCAGTTCTTC.

The chain combines TRBV27 with TRBJ2-3; 8 bases agree with TRBD1. J lost 6 bases, V lost 6 bases, and 8 bases had no gene match. Looked up from germline, CDR1 is MNHEY and CDR2 is SMNVEV (reference sequence). This CDR3 contains 14 residues. CDR3 sequence (DNA): TGTGCCAGCAGACGGGACAGGTCCAGGGATACGCAGTATTTT. It is translated as CASRRDRSRDTQYF.

The gene calls are TRBV11-2 and TRBJ1-2, with 9 nucleotides matching TRBD1. The germline V gene has CDR1 SGHAT and CDR2 FQNNGV. The CDR3 spans 17 residues. V lost 4 bases, J lost 5 bases, and 14 bases stayed unmatched. The CDR3 sequence is CASSSLFLGDRDYGYTF. Written as DNA, the CDR3 is TGTGCCAGCAGCTCGCTCTTCCTGGGGGACAGGGATTATGGCTACACCTTC.

There are a few counts of this clone. This chain joins TRBV7-8 and TRBJ2-1; perhaps TRBD2 as D (5 bases). The CDR3 contains 15 residues. Trimming cost V 2 bases and J 1 base, with 9 bases left between them. CDR1 SGHVS and CDR2 FQNEAQ come from the germline V gene. CDR3 amino acids: CASSLTLASYNEQFF. The CDR3, as DNA: TGTGCCAGCAGCTTAACCCTAGCTTCCTACAATGAGCAGTTCTTC.

The chain links TRBV7-9 to TRBJ1-2; tentatively, D is TRBD1 (6 bases). The CDR3 length is 14 residues. Germline V gene data show CDR1 as SEHNR and CDR2 as FQNEAQ (reference sequence). V was shortened by 3 bases and J by 0 bases, with 8 bases between the two germline ends. CDR3 amino acids: CASSLDRANYGYTF. DNA for the CDR3: TGTGCCAGCAGCTTGGACAGAGCTAACTATGGCTACACCTTC.

The chain recombines TRBV6-4 with TRBJ2-2, with D maybe TRBD2 (6 bases). Germline loops: CDR1 MRHNA, CDR2 SNTAGT. Trimming shortened V by 1 base and J by 4 bases, and 7 bases separated the two germline ends. The CDR3 is 14 residues long. The CDR3 nucleotides read TGTGCCAGCAGTGACTTGGGGGGCACCGGGGAGCTGTTTTTT. Translating it yields CASSDLGGTGELFF.

In DNA form, the CDR3 reads TGTGCCTGGAGTCCCCTCGATGAGCAGTTCTTC. It is translated as CAWSPLDEQFF. The J gene is TRBJ2-1, the V gene TRBV30; D is unclear. The V end lost 2 bases, the J end lost 8 bases, and 7 bases lay between the germline ends. CDR3 size: 11 residues. The germline V gene encodes CDR1 GTSNPN and CDR2 SVGIG (reference sequence).

The V and J genes are TRBV7-2 and TRBJ1-1; D call uncertain. This CDR3 contains 15 residues. The V and J ends lost 4 bases and 5 bases respectively, with 17 bases between them. From germline, CDR1 is SGHTA and CDR2 FQGNSA. CDR3 sequence reads: CASSSTHTKGTEAFF. DNA of the CDR3: TGTGCCAGCAGCTCGACCCACACGAAAGGAACTGAAGCTTTCTTT.